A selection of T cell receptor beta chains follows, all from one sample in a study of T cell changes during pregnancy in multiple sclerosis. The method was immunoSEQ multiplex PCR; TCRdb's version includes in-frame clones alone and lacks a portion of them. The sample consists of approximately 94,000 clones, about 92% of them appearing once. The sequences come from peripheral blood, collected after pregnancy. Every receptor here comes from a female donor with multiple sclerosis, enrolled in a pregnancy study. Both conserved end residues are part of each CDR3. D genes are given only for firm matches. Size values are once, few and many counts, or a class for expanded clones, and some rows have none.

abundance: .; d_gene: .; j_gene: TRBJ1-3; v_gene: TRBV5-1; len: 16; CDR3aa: CASSLAPTGYGNTIYF; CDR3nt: TGCGCCAGCAGCTTGGCTCCGACAGGCTACGGAAACACCATATATTTT
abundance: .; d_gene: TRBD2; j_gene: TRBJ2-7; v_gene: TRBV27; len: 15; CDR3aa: CASSFAGGFPYEQYF; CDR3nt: TGTGCCAGCAGTTTCGCGGGGGGGTTCCCCTACGAGCAGTACTTC
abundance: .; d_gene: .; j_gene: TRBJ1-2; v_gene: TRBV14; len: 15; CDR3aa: CASSRHLGEDYGYTF; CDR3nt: TGTGCCAGCAGCCGCCACCTTGGGGAGGACTATGGCTACACCTTC
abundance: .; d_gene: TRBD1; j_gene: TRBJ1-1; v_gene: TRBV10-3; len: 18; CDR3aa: CAISESEVGRGAYTEAFF; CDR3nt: TGTGCCATCAGTGAGTCAGAGGTCGGCAGGGGGGCCTACACTGAAGCTTTCTTT
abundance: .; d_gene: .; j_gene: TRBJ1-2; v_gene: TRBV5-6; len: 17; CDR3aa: CASSLLGKGQSNYGYTF; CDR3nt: TGTGCCAGCAGCTTATTGGGAAAGGGGCAGTCTAACTATGGCTACACCTTC
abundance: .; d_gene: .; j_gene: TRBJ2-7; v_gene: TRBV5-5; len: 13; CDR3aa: CASSPTGTYEQYF; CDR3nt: TGTGCCAGCAGCCCCACAGGTACCTACGAGCAGTACTTC
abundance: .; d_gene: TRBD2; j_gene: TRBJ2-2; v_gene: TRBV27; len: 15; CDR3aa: CASSERGRTTGELFF; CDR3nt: TGTGCCAGTTCCGAGCGCGGGAGGACAACCGGGGAGCTGTTTTTT
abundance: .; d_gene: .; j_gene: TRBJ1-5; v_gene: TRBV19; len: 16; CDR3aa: CASRRAAENSNQPQHF; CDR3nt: TGTGCCAGTAGGCGGGCCGCGGAAAATAGCAATCAGCCCCAGCATTTT
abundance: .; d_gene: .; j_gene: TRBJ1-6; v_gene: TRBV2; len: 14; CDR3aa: CASSEAGRGSPLHF; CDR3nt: TGTGCCAGCAGTGAAGCGGGTAGGGGTTCACCCCTCCACTTT
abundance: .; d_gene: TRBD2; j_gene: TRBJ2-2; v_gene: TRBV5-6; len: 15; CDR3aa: CASERLAKNTGELFF; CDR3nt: TGTGCCAGTGAACGACTAGCGAAGAACACCGGGGAGCTGTTTTTT
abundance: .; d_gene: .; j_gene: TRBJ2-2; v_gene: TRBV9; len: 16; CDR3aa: CASSLGHNLNTGELFF; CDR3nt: TGTGCCAGCAGCTTGGGACACAACCTGAACACCGGGGAGCTGTTTTTT
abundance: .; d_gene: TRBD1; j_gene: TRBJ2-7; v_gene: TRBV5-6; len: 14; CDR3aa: CASSLVGTGYEQYF; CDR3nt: TGTGCCAGCAGCTTGGTGGGGACAGGGTACGAGCAGTACTTC
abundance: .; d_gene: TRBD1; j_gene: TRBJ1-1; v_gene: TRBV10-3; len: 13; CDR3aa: CAMLDRQGTEAFF; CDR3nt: TGTGCCATGCTAGATCGACAGGGGACTGAAGCTTTCTTT
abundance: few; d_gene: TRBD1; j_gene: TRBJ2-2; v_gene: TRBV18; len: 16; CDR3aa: CASSRATGTNTGELFF; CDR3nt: TGTGCCAGCTCTCGAGCGACAGGGACGAACACCGGGGAGCTGTTTTTT
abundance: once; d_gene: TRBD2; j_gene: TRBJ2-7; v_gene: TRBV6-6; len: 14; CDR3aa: CASSESGESGEQYF; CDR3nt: TGTGCCAGCAGCGAAAGCGGGGAGTCGGGCGAGCAGTACTTC
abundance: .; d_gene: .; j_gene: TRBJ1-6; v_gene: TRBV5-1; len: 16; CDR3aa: CASSLAGGDGSSPLHF; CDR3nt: TGCGCCAGCAGCTTGGCCGGAGGGGACGGTAGTTCACCCCTCCACTTT
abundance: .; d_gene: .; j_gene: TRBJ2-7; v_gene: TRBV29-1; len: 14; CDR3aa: CSVFSGRASYEQYF; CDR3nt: TGCAGCGTTTTTTCTGGGCGGGCCTCCTACGAGCAGTACTTC
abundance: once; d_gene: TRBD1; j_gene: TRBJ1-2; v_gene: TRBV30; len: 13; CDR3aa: CAWRGQGAAGYTF; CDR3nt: TGTGCCTGGAGGGGACAGGGGGCAGCGGGCTACACCTTC
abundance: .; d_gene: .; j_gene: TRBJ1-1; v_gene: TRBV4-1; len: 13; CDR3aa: CASSQERAGEAFF; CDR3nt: TGCGCCAGCAGCCAAGAAAGGGCGGGTGAAGCTTTCTTT
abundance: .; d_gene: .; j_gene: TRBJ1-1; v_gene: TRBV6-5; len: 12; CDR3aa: CASSPSGTEAFF; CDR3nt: TGTGCCAGCAGCCCTAGCGGCACTGAAGCTTTCTTT
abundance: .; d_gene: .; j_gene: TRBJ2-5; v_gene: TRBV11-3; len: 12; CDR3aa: CASSLNSETQYF; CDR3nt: TGTGCCAGCAGCTTAAACTCGGAGACCCAGTACTTC
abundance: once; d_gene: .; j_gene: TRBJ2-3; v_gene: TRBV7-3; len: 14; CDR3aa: CASSPQQGADTQYF; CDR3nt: TGTGCCAGCAGCCCCCAACAGGGTGCAGATACGCAGTATTTT
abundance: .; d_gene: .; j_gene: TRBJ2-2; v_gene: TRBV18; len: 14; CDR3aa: CASSPSGNTGELFF; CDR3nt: TGTGCCAGCTCACCAAGCGGGAACACCGGGGAGCTGTTTTTT
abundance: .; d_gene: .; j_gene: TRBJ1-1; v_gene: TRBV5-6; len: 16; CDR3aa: CASSSTNRVGTYEAFF; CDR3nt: TGTGCCAGCAGCTCGACTAACAGGGTAGGGACCTATGAAGCTTTCTTT
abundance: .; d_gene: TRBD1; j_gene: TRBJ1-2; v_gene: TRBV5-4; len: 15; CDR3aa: CASSLWTGGDYGYTF; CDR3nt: TGTGCCAGCAGCCTATGGACAGGGGGCGACTATGGCTACACCTTC
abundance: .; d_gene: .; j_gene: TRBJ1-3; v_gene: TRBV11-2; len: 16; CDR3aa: CASSLPPGVAGNTIYF; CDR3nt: TGTGCCAGCAGCTTACCCCCAGGGGTGGCTGGAAACACCATATATTTT
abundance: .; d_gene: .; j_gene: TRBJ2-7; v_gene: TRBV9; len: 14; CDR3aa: CASSVGTRSYEQYF; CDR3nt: TGTGCCAGCAGCGTAGGGACAAGGTCCTACGAGCAGTACTTC
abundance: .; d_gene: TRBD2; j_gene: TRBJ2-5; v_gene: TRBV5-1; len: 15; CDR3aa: CASSLGGGAAETQYF; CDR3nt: TGCGCCAGCAGCTTGGGCGGGGGGGCCGCAGAGACCCAGTACTTC
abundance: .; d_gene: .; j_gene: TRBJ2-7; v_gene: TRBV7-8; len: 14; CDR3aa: CASAPQLVPYEQYF; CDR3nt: TGTGCCAGCGCTCCGCAACTAGTACCCTACGAGCAGTACTTC